The rows below give T cell receptor beta chains drawn from one sample of a study of blood T cells in healthy people across ages. A single record per CDR3 protein comes from TCRdb applying MiXCR to the 5' RACE reads. Of more than 1.4 million distinct CDR3 sequences detected, approximately 40% appear once; the ten largest clones hold 7% to 9%. The specimen sequenced was blood. All receptors come from a woman aged 18-35 years in good health. Each CDR3 is given with its conserved first and last residue. The order of the fields is V gene, CDR3 protein.

>TRBV10-1
CASSSRTGDREQYF
>TRBV6-2/TRBV6-3
CASSYSTDSIYNEQFF
>TRBV24-1
CATSEVGRTENFNEQFF
>TRBV20-1
CSAGNGPVSGYTF
>TRBV20-1
CSARRQGSYNSPLHF
>TRBV25-1
CTSSDRGGELGRDTQYF
>TRBV28
CARRVDSDGYTF
>TRBV29-1
CSVEDRWYYTF
>TRBV5-5
CASSPGGPYQGDTQYF
>TRBV11-1
CASSLVLGGDTQYF
>TRBV20-1
CSARGLASDEQYF
>TRBV28
CASSLISGGRSYNEQFF
>TRBV5-1
CASSAGTADYGYTF
>TRBV27
CASRRTGDGEQYF
>TRBV29-1
CSADFGEVGVSYNEQFF
>TRBV7-9
CASSRVGGLAYEQYF
>TRBV9
CASSVPGLAVNTGELFF
>TRBV20-1
CSAITSDRGSSYEQYF
>TRBV13
CASSLAPWTPAGGITDTQYF
>TRBV3-1
CASSQSGVRTEAFF
>TRBV3-1
CASSQDNRDNYNEQFF
>TRBV7-2
CASSMDTSLGETQYF
>TRBV20-1
CSALRGQGLNEKLFF
>TRBV7-9
CASSPSDPYEQYF
>TRBV12-3/TRBV12-4
CATEGQPQETQYF
>TRBV27
CASRVGGEQYF
>TRBV7-9
CASSRDLTQETQYF
>TRBV27
CASSQTRDLKGPYEQYF
>TRBV24-1
CATSDSGTSGRSRFF
>TRBV11-2
CASSLEKLAKNIQYF